This T cell receptor beta chain was recorded in a study of control samples from healthy donors and cancer patients. The protocol was immunoSEQ multiplex PCR, while the TCRdb copy is restricted to in-frame clones and leaves out a portion. Of about 250,000 clones listed, over 75% were seen once; the top ten hold about 14%. The length of the CDR3 is 13 residues. This clone appeared once. The J gene is TRBJ1-1, the V gene TRBV21-1. TRBV21-1 constitutes a pseudogene. Sequencing was carried out using PBMCs. This sequence was found in a woman aged 55-70 years with lung cancer. CDR3 DNA sequence: TGTGCCAGCAGCAAAGGGGAGCGCACTGAAGCTTTCTTT. Protein: CASSKGERTEAFF.